The 20 T cell receptor beta chains presented below share a single source sample, sequenced in a study of OX40 agonist ivuxolimab in advanced cancers. Assay: immunoSEQ multiplex PCR; the TCRdb copy retains only in-frame clones and omits some. The table lists approximately 22,000 clones, more than 75% of them singletons, with around a third in the top ten. Sequences were derived from CD4+ or CD8+ T cells sorted from blood, sampled in a trial of the OX40 agonist ivuxolimab. These receptors all come from an adult with an advanced solid tumor such as melanoma, head and neck, liver or kidney cancer.

V gene TRBV28 combines with J gene TRBJ2-7; D is possibly TRBD2 (6 bases). The CDR3 spans 13 residues. Germline CDR1 MDHEN, CDR2 SYDVKM. Trimming took 6 bases from V and 7 from J, leaving 16 bases between them. The DNA for the CDR3 is TGTGCCAGCAGCCTCGGTCGGGGGTCGGAGCAGTACTTC. Translated: CASSLGRGSEQYF.

This chain links TRBV19 with TRBJ1-5; D gene uncertain. V lost 6 bases and J 2 bases, leaving 5 bases between the germline ends. The CDR3 is 12 amino acids. Germline V gene lookup returns CDR1 LNHDA and CDR2 SQIVND (reference sequence). The CDR3 protein is CASRVGNQPQHF. The CDR3 nucleotides are TGTGCCAGTAGAGTTGGCAATCAGCCCCAGCATTTT.

The chain joins TRBV19 to TRBJ2-7; the D gene is possibly TRBD2 (5 bases). CDR1 is LNHDA, CDR2 SQIVND, per germline (reference sequence). V lost 5 bases, J lost 2 bases, and 13 bases lay in between. The CDR3 consists of 14 residues. The CDR3 nucleotides read TGTGCCAGTAGTCTCAGAGGGCCTGCCTACGAGCAGTACTTC. Its protein product is CASSLRGPAYEQYF.

V is TRBV9 and J is TRBJ2-5; a possible D gene is TRBD2 (6 bases). The CDR3 consists of 15 residues. Germline CDR1 is SGDLS and CDR2 is YYNGEE. V was shortened by 2 bases and J by 2 bases, with 13 bases between the two germline ends. The CDR3 coding sequence is TGTGCCAGCAGCGTCGTGACGGGAGCACAAGAGACCCAGTACTTC. It specifies CASSVVTGAQETQYF.

The rearrangement uses TRBV30 and TRBJ1-2; 7 positions match TRBD1. V shed 2 bases and J 7 bases; nucleotides not matched to a gene: 10. Germline values: CDR1 GTSNPN, CDR2 SVGIG (reference sequence). The CDR3 extends over 14 amino acids. CDR3 region: CAWSWTGGVGGYTF. The CDR3 DNA sequence: TGTGCCTGGAGTTGGACAGGAGGGGTAGGTGGCTACACCTTC.

CDR3 region: CASRSSGSPDTQYF. Here the CDR3 DNA reads TGTGCCAGCAGGTCTAGCGGGAGTCCAGATACGCAGTATTTT. V is TRBV28 and J is TRBJ2-3; 10 nucleotides align to TRBD2. CDR1 is MDHEN, CDR2 SYDVKM, per germline. The CDR3 spans 14 residues. Trimming cost V 6 bases and J 4 bases; bases outside gene matches: 4.

The chain's CDR3 is CASSSPRDYPYEQYF. Here the CDR3 DNA reads TGTGCCAGCAGCTCACCCCGGGACTACCCCTACGAGCAGTACTTC. V gene TRBV28 combines with J gene TRBJ2-7, with 7 bases lining up with TRBD2. The CDR3 spans 15 residues. J lost 2 bases, V lost 6 bases, and 10 bases had no gene match. In germline, CDR1 is MDHEN, CDR2 SYDVKM.

The chain has TRBV7-7 and TRBJ2-6; D unresolved. The CDR3 runs 18 residues. Germline V gene data show CDR1 as SSHAT and CDR2 as FNYEAQ (reference sequence). The V gene lost 4 bases and the J gene lost 5 bases, with 21 bases spanning the gap. The CDR3 sequence: CASSYNTNAQSRANVLTF. The CDR3 region has the DNA TGTGCCAGCAGCTATAACACTAATGCACAAAGTCGGGCCAACGTCCTGACTTTC.

The rearrangement links TRBV7-3 to TRBJ2-7; the D is unclear. The germline V and J ends were trimmed by 2 bases and 2 bases, with 13 bases remaining between them. Germline CDR1 and CDR2: SGHTA and FQGTGA. The CDR3 contains 15 residues. For the CDR3, the DNA is TGTGCCAGCAGCTTATCGCCCGGGCCCCCCTACGAGCAGTACTTC. Translation gives CASSLSPGPPYEQYF.

V is TRBV19 and J is TRBJ2-3, with 13 bases matching TRBD2. The CDR3 sequence is 17 residues long. The ends lost 7 bases at V and 2 bases at J; junction bases unmatched: 9. Germline V gene lookup returns CDR1 LNHDA and CDR2 SQIVND (reference sequence). The CDR3 DNA follows: TGTGCCAGTACCAGACTAGCGGGAGGATGGGCCACAGATACGCAGTATTTT. This translates into CASTRLAGGWATDTQYF.

The CDR3 DNA sequence: TGTGCCAGCAGTTACTCGAGGGGATACTATGGCTACACCTTC. Its protein is CASSYSRGYYGYTF. This chain joins TRBV6-5 and TRBJ1-2, with a possible D match to TRBD1 (5 bases). V was pared by 0 bases and J by 3 bases, with 8 bases between. Germline V gives CDR1 MNHEY, CDR2 SVGAGI. This CDR3 region has 14 residues.

The gene calls are TRBV27 and TRBJ2-7; 8 nucleotides line up with TRBD2. This CDR3 region has 14 residues. V dropped 4 bases and J dropped 7; count of bases not matched to a gene: 9. Per the germline V gene, CDR1 is MNHEY and CDR2 is SMNVEV (reference sequence). DNA for the CDR3: TGTGCCAGCAGTTGGGTAGCGGGGCTCCAGGAGCAGTACTTC. Protein product: CASSWVAGLQEQYF.

This sequence joins TRBV9 and TRBJ2-2; TRBD2 matches at 13 bases. V lost 4 bases, J lost 6 bases, and 6 bases stayed unmatched. This CDR3 has 16 residues. The V gene's germline CDR1 is SGDLS and CDR2 YYNGEE. CDR3 nucleotide sequence: TGTGCCAGCAGCCCAGGACTAGCGGGAGAAGCCGGGGAGCTGTTTTTT. Translation gives CASSPGLAGEAGELFF.

The chain recombines TRBV2 with TRBJ2-6, with 7 bases that match TRBD1. Germline CDR1 SNHLY, CDR2 FYNNEI. This CDR3 has 18 residues. Trimming took 6 bases from V and 0 from J; bases not matched to a gene: 11. CDR3 residues: CASRGDRSGPSGANVLTF. The CDR3 bases are TGTGCCAGCAGGGGGGACAGATCGGGGCCCTCTGGGGCCAACGTCCTGACTTTC.

This clone was detected once. The rearrangement joins TRBV7-9 to TRBJ2-1; 9 positions agree with TRBD1. V trimming: 4 bases; J trimming: 5 bases; junction bases outside the gene matches: 6. Germline V gives CDR1 SEHNR, CDR2 FQNEAQ (reference sequence). The CDR3 has 15 residues. CDR3 protein: CASSYRGLLDNEQFF. The DNA for the CDR3 is TGTGCCAGCAGCTACAGGGGGCTTTTGGACAATGAGCAGTTCTTC. The whole variable domain, filled in from reference TRBV7-9 and TRBJ2-1, reads DTGVSQNPRHKITKRGQNVTFRCDPISEHNRLYWYRQTLGQGPEFLTYFQNEAQLEKSRLLSDRFSAERPKGSFSTLEIQRTEQGDSAMYLCASSYRGLLDNEQFFGPGTRLTVL.

The V call is TRBV7-3, the J call TRBJ2-3; D possibly corresponds to TRBD1 (6 bases). Trimming took off 0 bases at V and 1 base at J, with 8 bases between the two ends. There are 15 residues in the CDR3. Germline V gene data show CDR1 as SGHTA and CDR2 as FQGTGA. CDR3 sequence reads: CASSLTQGGTDTQYF. Here the CDR3 DNA reads TGTGCCAGCAGCTTAACACAGGGCGGCACAGATACGCAGTATTTT.

The chain uses TRBV6-5 and TRBJ2-1; D gene unclear. The germline V gene has CDR1 MNHEY and CDR2 SVGAGI. The V and J ends lost 6 bases and 7 bases respectively, with 16 bases between them. The CDR3 is 14 residues long. The CDR3 region is CASRPRFVVNEQFF. The CDR3 DNA is TGTGCCAGCAGACCCCGCTTCGTCGTGAATGAGCAGTTCTTC.

By proportion, this clone is medium-sized. The chain links TRBV27 to TRBJ1-1; no definite D call. V lost 4 bases to trimming and J lost 3 bases, with 9 bases between them. Germline CDR1 is MNHEY and CDR2 is SMNVEV (reference sequence). The CDR3 spans 13 residues. CDR3 sequence reads: CASSSLGDTEAFF. The CDR3 region has the DNA TGTGCCAGCAGTTCCCTCGGTGACACTGAAGCTTTCTTT.

The rearrangement uses TRBV4-1 and TRBJ2-3; TRBD2 agrees at 9 bases. Germline assignment: CDR1 MGHRA and CDR2 YSYEKL. CDR3 length: 16 residues. The V gene end was trimmed by 1 base and the J gene end by 1 base; junction bases not matched to a gene: 3. The CDR3 DNA reads TGCGCCAGCAGCCAAGTCGTAGCGGGGGGCACAGATACGCAGTATTTT. It translates to CASSQVVAGGTDTQYF.

The V and J genes are TRBV9 and TRBJ2-7; 7 positions agree with TRBD1. The J segment lost 3 bases and the V segment lost 4 bases, leaving 7 bases of the junction unmatched. CDR1 and CDR2 (germline): SGDLS, YYNGEE. The CDR3 spans 14 residues. The CDR3 coding sequence is TGTGCCAGCAGCCCCCGGGACAGACTCTACGAGCAGTACTTC. It encodes CASSPRDRLYEQYF.